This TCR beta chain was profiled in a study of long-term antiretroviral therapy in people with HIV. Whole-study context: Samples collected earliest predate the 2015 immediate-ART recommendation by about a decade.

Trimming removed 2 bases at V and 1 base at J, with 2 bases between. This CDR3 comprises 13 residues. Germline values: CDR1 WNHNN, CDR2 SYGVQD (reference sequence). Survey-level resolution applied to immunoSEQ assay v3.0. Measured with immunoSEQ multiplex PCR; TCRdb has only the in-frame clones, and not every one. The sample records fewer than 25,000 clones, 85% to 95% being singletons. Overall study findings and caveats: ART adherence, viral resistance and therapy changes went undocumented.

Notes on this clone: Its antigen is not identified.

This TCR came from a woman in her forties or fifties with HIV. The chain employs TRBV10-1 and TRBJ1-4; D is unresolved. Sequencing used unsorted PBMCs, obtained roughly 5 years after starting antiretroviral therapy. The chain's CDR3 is CASSEGTNEKLFF. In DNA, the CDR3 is TGCGCCAGCAGTGAGGGAACTAATGAAAAACTGTTTTTT.